This T cell receptor beta chain was sequenced during a study of T cell responses to AZD1222 COVID-19 vaccine. There are 13 residues in the CDR3. Trimming took off 6 bases at V and 0 bases at J, with 6 bases between the two ends. The V gene's germline CDR1 is MNHEY and CDR2 SVGAGI. This table comes from immunoSEQ multiplex PCR, and its TCRdb copy is limited to in-frame clones, with some not included. This table has more than 70,000 clones, approximately 90% appearing once. The rearrangement joins TRBV6-5 to TRBJ1-5; no clear D gene. The TCR originated in an adult who received the AZD1222 COVID-19 vaccine. The sample here was peripheral blood, taken 28 days after the second AZD1222 dose. The CDR3 loop reads CASRIYSNQPQHF. CDR3 DNA sequence: TGTGCCAGCAGAATTTATAGCAATCAGCCCCAGCATTTT.